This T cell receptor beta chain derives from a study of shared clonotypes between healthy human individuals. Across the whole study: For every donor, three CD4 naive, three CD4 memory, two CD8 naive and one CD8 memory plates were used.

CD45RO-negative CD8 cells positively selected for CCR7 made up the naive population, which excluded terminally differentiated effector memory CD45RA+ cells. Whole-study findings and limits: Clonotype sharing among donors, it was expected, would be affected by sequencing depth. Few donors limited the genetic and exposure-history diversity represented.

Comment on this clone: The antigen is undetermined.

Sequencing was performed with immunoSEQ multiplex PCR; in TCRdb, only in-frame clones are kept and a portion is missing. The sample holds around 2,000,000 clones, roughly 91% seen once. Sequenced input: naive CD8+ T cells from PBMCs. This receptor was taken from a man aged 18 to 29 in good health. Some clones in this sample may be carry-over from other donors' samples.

The CDR3 region is CATREGTDTQYF. In DNA form, the CDR3 reads TGTGCCACCAGAGAGGGCACAGATACGCAGTATTTT. J is TRBJ2-3 and V is TRBV15, with D unresolved. Per germline, CDR1 LNHNV and CDR2 YYDKDF (reference sequence). The CDR3 totals 12 residues. V was trimmed by 6 bases and J by 1 base, leaving 5 bases between them.